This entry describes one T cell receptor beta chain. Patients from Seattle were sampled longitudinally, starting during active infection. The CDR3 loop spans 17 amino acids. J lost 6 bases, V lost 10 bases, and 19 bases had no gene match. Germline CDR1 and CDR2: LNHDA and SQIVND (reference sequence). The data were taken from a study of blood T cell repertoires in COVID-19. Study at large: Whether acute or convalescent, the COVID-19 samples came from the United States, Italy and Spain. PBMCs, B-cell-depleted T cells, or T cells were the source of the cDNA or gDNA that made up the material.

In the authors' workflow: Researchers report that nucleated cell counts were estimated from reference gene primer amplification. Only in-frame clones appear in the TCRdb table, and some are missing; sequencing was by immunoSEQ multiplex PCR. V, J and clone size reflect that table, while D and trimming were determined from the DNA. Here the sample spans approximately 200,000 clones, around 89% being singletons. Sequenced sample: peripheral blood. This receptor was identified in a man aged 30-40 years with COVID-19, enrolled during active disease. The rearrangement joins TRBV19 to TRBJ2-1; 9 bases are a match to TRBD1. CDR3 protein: CATSPAQGAWRGNEQFF. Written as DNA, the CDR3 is TGTGCCACCTCCCCCGCACAGGGGGCATGGAGGGGCAATGAGCAGTTCTTC. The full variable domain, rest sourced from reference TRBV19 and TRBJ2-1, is DGGITQSPKYLFRKEGQNVTLSCEQNLNHDAMYWYRQDPGQGLRLIYYSQIVNDFQKGDIAEGYSVSREKKESFPLTVTSAQKNPTAFYLCATSPAQGAWRGNEQFFGPGTRLTVL.